This T cell receptor (beta chain) appears in the sequencing data of a study of tumor and adjacent non-tumor tissue in lung cancer. Study-wide context: Stage I to III disease affected approximately 11 men and a handful of women aged about 31 to 85.

This CDR3 comprises 13 residues. Study-wide findings and caveats: Top 100 clones took a larger repertoire share in normal lung.

TCRbeta libraries were built with three rounds of nested PCR, modified from ARM-PCR. TCRdb independently ran MiXCR on the multiplex PCR reads; one entry per CDR3 protein. The sample lists about 67,000 distinct CDR3 sequences; more than 75% were seen once. The template was RNA from unsorted bulk tissue. More than 3 cm separated this lung sample from the edge of the tumor. A remark on this clonotype: Its target is not known.

This rearrangement joins TRBV12-3 or TRBV12-4 to TRBJ2-7, with TRBD1 matching 7 bases. The specimen was distant non-tumor lung tissue. The clonotype was recovered from a man between 60 and 75 years old with non-small cell lung cancer. The CDR3: CAYQRDSTYEQYF. The CDR3 DNA follows: TGTGCATATCAGAGGGACAGCACATACGAGCAGTACTTC.